The clone carrying this T cell receptor beta chain was observed once. The target antigen is unknown. The PCR employed 60 Vbeta primers together with 13 Jbeta primers. Repertoires were generated with immunoSEQ multiplex PCR, while TCRdb's copy carries only in-frame clones and drops some. The table has some 140,000 clones, 65% to 80% seen once. CDR3 length: 14 amino acids. The data are from a study of cytomegalovirus exposure and HLA in healthy donors. Study overall: There were 300 to 400 genotyped donors. Of these, 75% to 90% fell in the genetic ancestry cluster associated with self-reported Caucasian donors. Broader study findings: Later on, an analysis showed TCR association rates differing by HLA locus, with DRB1 the most and HLA-C the fewest. Earlier analysis yielded a pattern in which most TCR beta V segments were productive about 90% or about 30% of the time. Association of a missense DCLRE1C variant with TCR beta V- and J-gene trimming was reported in a later analysis.

This TCR derives from a woman aged 50 to 65 in good health and CMV-seropositive. The chain joins TRBV5-3 to TRBJ1-2, with D hard to call. TRBV5-3 is an ORF for which the function is uncertain. The sequencing input was PBMCs. The CDR3 is CARPAPGVSYGYTF. The CDR3 DNA follows: TGTGCTCGACCTGCACCCGGGGTCAGCTATGGCTACACCTTC.